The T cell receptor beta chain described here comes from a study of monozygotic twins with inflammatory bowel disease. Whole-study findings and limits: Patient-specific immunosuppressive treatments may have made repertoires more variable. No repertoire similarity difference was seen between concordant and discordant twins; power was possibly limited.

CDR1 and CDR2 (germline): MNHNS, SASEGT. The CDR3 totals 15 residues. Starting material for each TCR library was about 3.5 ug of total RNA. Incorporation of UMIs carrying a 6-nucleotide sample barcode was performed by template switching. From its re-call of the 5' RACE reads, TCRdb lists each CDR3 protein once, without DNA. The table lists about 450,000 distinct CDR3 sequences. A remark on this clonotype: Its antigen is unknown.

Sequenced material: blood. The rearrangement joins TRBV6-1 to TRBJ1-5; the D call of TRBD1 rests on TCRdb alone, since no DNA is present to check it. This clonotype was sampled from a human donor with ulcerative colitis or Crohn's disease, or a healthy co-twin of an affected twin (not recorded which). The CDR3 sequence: CASAETGSAGQPQHF.